The next 32 T cell receptor beta chains were all read from a single sample in a study of T-cell reconstitution after alpha-beta-depleted transplantation in children. Researchers prepared the TCRbeta library using unique molecular identifiers, the study reports. TCRdb re-called the PCR reads with MiXCR, one entry per CDR3 protein. The data show about 360,000 distinct CDR3 sequences, with 10% to 15% seen just once and around 4% held by the top ten. The sample here was PBMCs, taken from the stem cell graft. The receptor set was obtained from a human donor who donated a stem cell graft to a child with Fanconi anemia.

The rearrangement links TRBV4-3 to TRBJ2-2; D is unclear. CDR1 and CDR2 (germline): LGHNA, YSLEER. The CDR3 is made up of 14 amino acids. Trimming removed 0 bases from V and 7 bases from J, with 9 bases in between. CDR3 loop: CASSQDLGNGELFF. CDR3 coding DNA: TGCGCCAGCAGCCAAGATTTAGGGAACGGGGAGCTGTTTTTT.

This clonotype was seen many times. The V call is TRBV29-1, the J call TRBJ2-2; D unresolved. The CDR3 runs 13 residues. From germline, CDR1 is SQVTM and CDR2 ANQGSEA. V gave up 4 bases and J gave up 0 bases, with 6 bases separating them. The CDR3 spells CSVAQSNTGELFF. The CDR3 region has the DNA TGCAGCGTTGCACAGTCGAACACCGGGGAGCTGTTTTTT.

This clonotype appeared once. V usage is TRBV6-6 and J usage is TRBJ1-1, with D unresolved. The CDR3 spans 12 residues. Germline V lookup: CDR1 MNHNY, CDR2 SVGAGI (reference sequence). V lost 2 bases to trimming and J lost 8 bases, with 9 bases between them. CDR3 protein: CASSYGPGEAFF. The DNA of the CDR3 is TGTGCCAGCAGTTACGGCCCGGGGGAAGCTTTCTTT.

This clonotype has ten or more counts. The J gene is TRBJ2-3, the V gene TRBV20-1; D is uncertain. Germline CDR1 and CDR2: DFQATT and SNEGSKA (reference sequence). V was pared by 0 bases and J by 13 bases, with 11 bases between. The CDR3 has 11 residues. CDR3 region: CSARDSRREYF. The CDR3 coding sequence is TGCAGTGCTAGAGATTCCCGGAGAGAGTATTTT.

The chain has TRBV5-1 and TRBJ2-1, with 7 nucleotides matching TRBD1. This CDR3 is 16 amino acids long. CDR1 and CDR2 from the germline V gene are SGHRS and YFSETQ. The V segment lost 0 bases and the J segment 4 bases; nucleotides outside the gene matches: 7. Here the CDR3 reads CASSLDGRGSYNEQFF. The CDR3 region has the DNA TGCGCCAGCAGCTTGGACGGCAGGGGGTCATACAATGAGCAGTTCTTC.

This clonotype came up many times. This chain links TRBV5-6 with TRBJ2-1; D ambiguous. This CDR3 region has 13 residues. V lost 1 base, J lost 5 bases, and 7 bases lay in between. The V gene's germline CDR1 is SGHDT and CDR2 YYEEEE. The CDR3 spells CASSLIQNNEQFF. The CDR3 DNA sequence: TGTGCCAGCAGCTTGATACAGAACAATGAGCAGTTCTTC.

V usage is TRBV20-1 and J usage is TRBJ2-5; the D gene is possibly TRBD2 (7 bases). V was trimmed by 6 bases and J by 6 bases, leaving 20 bases between them. This CDR3 comprises 14 residues. Germline V gene lookup returns CDR1 DFQATT and CDR2 SNEGSKA (reference sequence). Here the CDR3 DNA reads TGCAGTGCCCAGGGGCAGGGGAGGGGAAAGACCCAGTACTTC. Its translation: CSAQGQGRGKTQYF.

This clonotype was observed a handful of times. The chain recombines TRBV27 with TRBJ1-1; D remains unclear. V was cut by 5 bases and J by 3 bases, with 10 bases left in between. Germline CDR1 reads MNHEY; CDR2 reads SMNVEV (reference sequence). This CDR3 has 13 amino acids. In nucleotides, the CDR3 is TGTGCCAGCAGTCGGGCGCTTGACACTGAAGCTTTCTTT. Translation gives CASSRALDTEAFF.

The chain is built from TRBV18 and TRBJ1-3; D call uncertain. The CDR3 has 16 amino acids. V was cut by 1 base and J by 0 bases, with 10 bases left in between. Germline-derived CDR1 and CDR2 are KGHSH and LQKENI. The CDR3: CASSPRGQTSGNTIYF. The CDR3 coding sequence is TGTGCCAGCTCACCACGTGGGCAGACCTCTGGAAACACCATATATTTT.

About this clonotype itself: Possible read error: a much larger clone is one base away. This chain uses TRBV5-1 with TRBJ2-3, with 9 bases matching TRBD1. Per germline, CDR1 SGHRS and CDR2 YFSETQ. The CDR3 spans 16 residues. The CDR3 spells CVSSYTTGGEEDTQYF. As DNA, the CDR3 is TGCGTCAGCAGCTATACCACAGGGGGCGAGGAAGATACGCAGTATTTT.

This clonotype was counted only a few times. V usage is TRBV20-1 and J usage is TRBJ2-3; 9 bases agree with TRBD1. With 5 bases clipped from V and 7 bases from J, the junction kept 13 bases outside the gene matches. This CDR3 is built from 15 residues. Germline CDR1 DFQATT, CDR2 SNEGSKA (reference sequence). In nucleotides, the CDR3 is TGCAGTGCTGGCCCAGGACAGGGGCTCGCAAATACGCAGTATTTT. Protein product: CSAGPGQGLANTQYF.

This clonotype has only a few counts. This chain joins TRBV19 and TRBJ2-1, with TRBD1 identical over 8 bases. This CDR3 is built from 15 residues. The ends lost 6 bases at V and 2 bases at J; junction bases unmatched: 6. CDR1 and CDR2 (germline): LNHDA, SQIVND (reference sequence). The CDR3 protein is CASRDREGPYNEQFF. DNA for the CDR3: TGTGCCAGTAGGGACAGGGAAGGACCCTACAATGAGCAGTTCTTC.

The chain carries TRBV12-3 or TRBV12-4 and TRBJ1-5; D not certain. This CDR3 is built from 17 residues. V was shortened by 0 bases and J by 6 bases, with 18 bases between the two germline ends. CDR3 loop: CASSLAPGRKSGQPQHF. The DNA of the CDR3 is TGTGCCAGCAGTTTAGCGCCGGGAAGAAAATCAGGTCAGCCCCAGCATTTT.

J is TRBJ2-3 and V is TRBV20-1, with TRBD2 identical over 8 bases. The CDR3 totals 14 residues. Germline trimming cut 6 bases from V and 2 bases from J; bases unmatched to any gene: 7. The germline CDR1 and CDR2 sequences are DFQATT and SNEGSKA (reference sequence). CDR3 in amino acids: CSAPAGGVTDTQYF. DNA for the CDR3: TGCAGTGCGCCCGCGGGGGGTGTCACAGATACGCAGTATTTT.

This clonotype was observed a few times. The rearrangement links TRBV11-2 to TRBJ2-7; D perhaps matches TRBD2 (7 bases). Germline lookup yields CDR1 SGHAT and CDR2 FQNNGV. This CDR3 is built from 15 residues. The V end lost 1 base, the J end lost 5 bases, and 15 bases lay between the germline ends. CDR3 bases: TGTGCCAGCAGCTTAGCGGGGGGCCCCAACCACGAGCAGTACGTC. Translated: CASSLAGGPNHEQYV.

This clonotype was seen a handful of times. For the CDR3, the DNA is TGTGCCAGCAGTTTAGTAGGCGGGGCGGGAGAGCAGTACTTC. This sequence encodes CASSLVGGAGEQYF. This chain uses TRBV12-3 or TRBV12-4 with TRBJ2-7; a weak D match, TRBD2 (6 bases). V was clipped by 1 base and J by 7 bases, with 14 bases between them. This CDR3 region has 14 residues.

There are many counts of this clonotype. The genes are TRBV10-3 and TRBJ1-6, with a weak D call TRBD1 (5 bases). Trimming left V 4 bases short and J 1 base short, with 5 bases between. There are 14 residues in the CDR3. The germline V gene encodes CDR1 ENHRY and CDR2 SYGVKD. The CDR3: CAISGGSYNSPLHF. The CDR3 bases are TGTGCCATCAGTGGGGGGTCCTATAATTCACCCCTCCACTTT.

The chain joins TRBV14 to TRBJ1-1; maybe TRBD1 (5 bases). This CDR3 is 14 amino acids long. Between the trimmed V and J ends, which lost 1 base and 5 bases, there was a span of 11 bases. The germline V gene encodes CDR1 SGHDN and CDR2 FVKESK. The CDR3 spells CASSQVRGRTEAFF. Here the CDR3 DNA reads TGTGCCAGCAGCCAAGTAAGGGGCCGGACTGAAGCTTTCTTT.

This clonotype appeared many times. V and J are TRBV20-1 and TRBJ2-1; D is ambiguous. Germline CDR1 DFQATT, CDR2 SNEGSKA (reference sequence). Trimming cost V 5 bases and J 7 bases, with 12 bases left between them. The length of the CDR3 is 12 residues. CDR3 in DNA: TGCAGTGCTCAGATCCTTGGGAATGAGCAGTTCTTC. Residues: CSAQILGNEQFF.

Many counts were recorded for this clonotype. This sequence joins TRBV29-1 and TRBJ2-1; D gene unclear. Germline loops: CDR1 SQVTM, CDR2 ANQGSEA. The CDR3 length is 14 residues. The ends were cut back, 7 bases at V and 1 base at J, with 14 bases in the middle. CDR3 DNA sequence: TGCAGCGCGATTCAAAAAACGTCCTACAATGAGCAGTTCTTC. Its translation: CSAIQKTSYNEQFF.

In this sample, this clonotype turned up a few times. DNA for the CDR3: TGTGCCAGCAGTTTCAGCACCTTGAACACCGGGGAGCTGTTTTTT. Encoded protein: CASSFSTLNTGELFF. This rearrangement joins TRBV27 to TRBJ2-2, with D uncertain. Trimming removed 3 bases at V and 1 base at J, with 9 bases between. The CDR3 spans 15 residues. Germline V gives CDR1 MNHEY, CDR2 SMNVEV (reference sequence).

There are many counts of this clonotype. The genes are TRBV11-2 and TRBJ1-2, with a weak D call TRBD1 (6 bases). This CDR3 comprises 15 residues. The ends were cut back, 1 base at V and 4 bases at J, with 13 bases in the middle. Germline loops: CDR1 SGHAT, CDR2 FQNNGV. DNA of the CDR3: TGTGCCAGCAGCTTAGGGACAGAGATTACCTATGGCTACACCTTC. It specifies CASSLGTEITYGYTF.

The CDR3 region is CASSQAGHLNEQFF. CDR3 nucleotide sequence: TGTGCCAGCAGCCAAGCGGGACATCTCAATGAGCAGTTCTTC. The rearrangement uses TRBV3-1 and TRBJ2-1; D is possibly TRBD1 (6 bases). The germline gives CDR1 LGHDT, CDR2 YNNKEL (reference sequence). This CDR3 has 14 residues. Trimming took off 1 base at V and 6 bases at J, with 10 bases between the two ends.

The V and J genes are TRBV11-2 and TRBJ1-2, with a weak D call TRBD1 (6 bases). The germline V and J ends were trimmed by 1 base and 4 bases, with 10 bases remaining between them. CDR3 length equals 14 residues. The germline gives CDR1 SGHAT, CDR2 FQNNGV. The CDR3, as DNA: TGTGCCAGCAGCTTAGTAGAACAGGGCTATGGCTACACCTTC. It encodes CASSLVEQGYGYTF.

In its sample, this clonotype was seen many times. The genes are TRBV7-2 and TRBJ2-1; the match to TRBD2 covers 8 bases. Germline values: CDR1 SGHTA, CDR2 FQGNSA. The CDR3 spans 18 residues. With 4 bases clipped from V and 2 bases from J, the junction kept 13 bases outside the gene matches. CDR3: CASSWPKDGGGTYNEQFF. The CDR3 nucleotides read TGTGCCAGCAGCTGGCCCAAAGACGGCGGGGGGACCTACAATGAGCAGTTCTTC. Based on the CDR3 plus reference TRBV7-2 and TRBJ2-1, the full variable domain is GAGVSQSPSNKVTEKGKDVELRCDPISGHTALYWYRQSLGQGLEFLIYFQGNSAPDKSGLPSDRFSAERTGGSVSTLTIQRTQQEDSAVYLCASSWPKDGGGTYNEQFFGPGTRLTVL.

The rearrangement joins TRBV27 to TRBJ2-3, with 9 bases matching TRBD2. Germline CDR1 and CDR2: MNHEY and SMNVEV (reference sequence). Germline trimming cut 4 bases from V and 2 bases from J; bases unmatched to any gene: 7. The CDR3 consists of 16 residues. CDR3 in DNA: TGTGCCAGCAGTTCAAGACTAGCGGCGTTCACAGATACGCAGTATTTT. This codes for CASSSRLAAFTDTQYF.

J is TRBJ2-1 and V is TRBV11-1, with D perhaps matching TRBD2 (6 bases). The CDR3 has 14 residues. Per germline, CDR1 SGHAT and CDR2 FQDESV (reference sequence). The V end was cut by 3 bases, the J end by 6 bases, with 12 bases between. CDR3 nucleotides: TGTGCCAGCAGCTTCAATTGGGGGGTCAATGAGCAGTTCTTC. Translating gives CASSFNWGVNEQFF.

As to this clonotype: A clone one base away is much larger, so this may be a read error. The rearrangement uses TRBV6-5 and TRBJ1-3, with D uncertain. Germline V gene data show CDR1 as MNHEY and CDR2 as SVGAGI. V was clipped by 6 bases and J by 6 bases, with 6 bases between them. The CDR3 spans 11 residues. The DNA for the CDR3 is TGTGCCAGCAGAGGCCTAAACACCATATATTTT. It yields the protein CASRGLNTIYF.

This clonotype was seen repeatedly, ten times or more. V usage is TRBV14 and J usage is TRBJ2-7; D unresolved. The CDR3 length is 15 residues. The germline CDR1 and CDR2 sequences are SGHDN and FVKESK. V lost 0 bases and J lost 1, with 10 bases in between. The CDR3 DNA reads as TGTGCCAGCAGCCAAGACTTGGCCATTTCCTACGAGCAGTACTTC. This sequence encodes CASSQDLAISYEQYF.

This clonotype has a count of ten or more. The V gene is TRBV12-3 or TRBV12-4, the J gene TRBJ1-6; 7 bases line up with TRBD1. This CDR3 has 14 residues. J lost 5 bases, V lost 3 bases, and 1 base had no gene match. The CDR3 region is CASSFGTDNSPLHF. CDR3 DNA: TGTGCCAGCAGTTTCGGGACAGATAATTCACCCCTCCACTTT.

The chain is built from TRBV20-1 and TRBJ1-5, with D possibly TRBD1 on 6 matching bases. CDR3 length equals 13 residues. CDR1 is DFQATT, CDR2 SNEGSKA, per germline (reference sequence). The ends were cut back, 3 bases at V and 4 bases at J, with 10 bases in the middle. CDR3 protein: CSARGDTNQPQHF. DNA of the CDR3: TGCAGTGCTAGGGGGGACACTAATCAGCCCCAGCATTTT.

Details on this clonotype: A much larger clone differs by one base, so this may be a read error. The chain's CDR3 is CATSEIRGNLNIQYF. CDR3 DNA: TGTGCCACCAGTGAAATAAGGGGCAACCTAAACATTCAGTACTTC. The chain links TRBV2 to TRBJ2-4, with TRBD1 as a possible D gene (5 bases). CDR1 is SNHLY and CDR2 is FYNNEI in the germline V gene. CDR3 length: 15 residues.